These 21 T cell receptor beta chains originate from one sample sequenced in a study of human T cells and chemical hapten exposure. The time point denotes: pre-sensitization, week 0. Documented treatment: therapeutic diphenylcyclopropenone sensitization with weekly scalp DPC. Using its own MiXCR run on the RACE reads, TCRdb lists one record per CDR3 protein. The sample comprises under 300,000 distinct CDR3 sequences, about 9% of which are singletons, and 2.3% rests with the top ten. Sequenced material: whole blood, taken in connection with sensitization to the hapten diphenylcyclopropenone (DPC). The receptors derive from a woman between 40 and 55 years old with alopecia areata. Some clones in this sample may be carry-over from other donors' samples.

This clonotype was detected only a few times. V usage is TRBV28 and J usage is TRBJ2-7, with 12 nucleotides matching TRBD1. The CDR3 extends over 16 amino acids. Germline V gives CDR1 MDHEN, CDR2 SYDVKM. Unmatched junction bases numbered 6, after V lost 5 bases and J lost 1 base. CDR3 sequence: CASSPGTGGYSYEQYF. The CDR3 DNA follows: TGTGCCAGCAGTCCAGGGACAGGGGGCTATTCCTACGAGCAGTACTTC. Full variable domain (rest looked up from reference TRBV28 and TRBJ2-7): DVKVTQSSRYLVKRTGEKVFLECVQDMDHENMFWYRQDPGLGLRLIYFSYDVKMKEKGDIPEGYSVSREKKERFSLILESASTNQTSMYLCASSPGTGGYSYEQYFGPGTRLTVT.

The sample holds many counts of this clonotype. V usage is TRBV7-9 and J usage is TRBJ2-5, with 11 bases fitting TRBD2. Germline CDR1 SEHNR, CDR2 FQNEAQ (reference sequence). This CDR3 comprises 17 residues. The trim removed 5 bases at V and 5 bases at J, leaving 13 bases unmatched. The CDR3 region has the DNA TGTGCCAGCAGCCCCCCCCCCAGACTAGCGGGAAGGGAGACCCAGTACTTC. As protein: CASSPPPRLAGRETQYF.

In this sample, this clonotype turned up many times. This rearrangement joins TRBV28 to TRBJ2-1; D gene ambiguous. Looked up from germline, CDR1 is MDHEN and CDR2 is SYDVKM. The V end lost 5 bases, the J end lost 6 bases, and 11 bases lay between the germline ends. The CDR3 runs 13 residues. This chain's CDR3 is CASSETGRNEQFF. The CDR3 DNA is TGTGCCAGCAGTGAGACTGGTCGCAATGAGCAGTTCTTC.

This clonotype was seen a handful of times. The rearrangement links TRBV7-2 to TRBJ2-7; either TRBD1 or TRBD2 may fit D (5 bases each). The V end was cut by 1 base, the J end by 4 bases, with 17 bases between. Germline V gives CDR1 SGHTA, CDR2 FQGNSA. This CDR3 is built from 16 residues. The CDR3 sequence is CASSLGDHWPSYEQYF. The CDR3 DNA reads TGTGCCAGCAGCTTAGGGGACCACTGGCCCTCGTACGAGCAGTACTTC.

This sequence joins TRBV10-3 and TRBJ2-3; D perhaps matches TRBD1 (7 bases). Germline assignment: CDR1 ENHRY and CDR2 SYGVKD. This CDR3 comprises 12 residues. The germline V and J ends were trimmed by 10 bases and 4 bases, with 12 bases remaining between them. This CDR3 is CATQGEADTQYF. CDR3 sequence (DNA): TGTGCCACCCAGGGGGAGGCAGATACGCAGTATTTT.

This clonotype was detected ten times or more. V and J are TRBV29-1 and TRBJ1-1; D might be TRBD1 (5 bases). Between the trimmed V and J ends, which lost 1 base and 1 base, there was a span of 7 bases. The CDR3 covers 13 residues. CDR1 and CDR2 (germline): SQVTM, ANQGSEA. This CDR3 reads CSVEAGPNTEAFF. The CDR3 DNA reads as TGCAGCGTTGAAGCAGGGCCGAACACTGAAGCTTTCTTT.

This clonotype was detected a few times. CDR3 nucleotides: TGTGCCAGCAGTTTAGGGGGGACGTTGAATGAGCAGTTCTTC. Amino acids: CASSLGGTLNEQFF. V usage is TRBV28 and J usage is TRBJ2-1; tentatively, D is TRBD2 (6 bases). Trimming took 2 bases from V and 7 from J, leaving 12 bases between them. There are 14 residues in the CDR3. Germline values: CDR1 MDHEN, CDR2 SYDVKM.

The CDR3 loop reads CSARTGTATYEQYF. In nucleotides, the CDR3 is TGCAGTGCTAGAACCGGGACAGCGACCTACGAGCAGTACTTC. The chain recombines TRBV20-1 with TRBJ2-7; the match to TRBD1 covers 7 bases. The CDR3 sequence is 14 residues long. Germline V gene lookup returns CDR1 DFQATT and CDR2 SNEGSKA (reference sequence). J was trimmed by 2 bases and V by 2 bases; bases with no gene match: 6.

The gene calls are TRBV11-2 and TRBJ2-3; maybe TRBD2 (5 bases). The CDR3 has 14 residues. CDR1 and CDR2 (germline): SGHAT, FQNNGV. V was cut by 5 bases and J by 6 bases, with 15 bases left in between. CDR3 amino acids: CASSQVRTADTQYF. The CDR3 DNA follows: TGTGCCAGCAGCCAGGTCAGGACTGCGGATACGCAGTATTTT.

This clonotype occurred many times. The V gene is TRBV7-2, the J gene TRBJ2-1; 8 bases map to TRBD2. Germline CDR1 reads SGHTA; CDR2 reads FQGNSA. The CDR3 is made up of 12 amino acids. V was pared by 5 bases and J by 7 bases, with 1 base of the junction left unmatched. CDR3 region: CASSRLANEQFF. In DNA form, the CDR3 reads TGTGCCAGCAGCCGACTAGCGAATGAGCAGTTCTTC.

This clonotype was observed a handful of times. The chain combines TRBV28 with TRBJ1-6, with D maybe TRBD1 (6 bases). Looked up from germline, CDR1 is MDHEN and CDR2 is SYDVKM. This CDR3 spans 17 amino acids. Trimming pared 10 bases from V and 4 bases from J, leaving 23 bases between. The CDR3, as DNA: TGTGCCACCAAGGGGGTGAACAGGGTACGATATAATTCACCCCTCCACTTT. This codes for CATKGVNRVRYNSPLHF.

This clonotype was seen repeatedly, ten times or more. The genes are TRBV29-1 and TRBJ1-5; D is uncertain. The CDR3 has 13 amino acids. With 4 bases removed from V and 5 bases from J, the gap between germline ends came to 12 bases. Germline values: CDR1 SQVTM, CDR2 ANQGSEA. The DNA for the CDR3 is TGCAGCGTTGTGTCCGGGTTAGATCAGCCCCAGCATTTT. Protein: CSVVSGLDQPQHF.

This clonotype was seen at least ten times. V is TRBV7-2 and J is TRBJ2-3; D is uncertain. The CDR3 runs 13 residues. Trimming removed 7 bases at V and 7 bases at J, with 15 bases between. In germline, CDR1 is SGHTA, CDR2 FQGNSA. Written as DNA, the CDR3 is TGTGCCAGCACCATCTCGGAGAGCCATACGCAGTATTTT. Protein product: CASTISESHTQYF.

This clonotype has just a few counts. The chain carries TRBV24-1 and TRBJ2-1, with a weak D call TRBD2 (5 bases). Germline-derived CDR1 and CDR2 are KGHDR and SFDVKD. The ends were cut back, 2 bases at V and 7 bases at J, with 8 bases in the middle. The CDR3 spans 13 residues. DNA for the CDR3: TGTGCCACCAGTGATTCTAGCAGAAATGAGCAGTTCTTC. This codes for CATSDSSRNEQFF.

V gene TRBV5-1 combines with J gene TRBJ1-1; weak D call: TRBD1 (5 bases). Trimming shortened V by 0 bases and J by 0 bases, and 9 bases separated the two germline ends. Germline-derived CDR1 and CDR2 are SGHRS and YFSETQ. CDR3 length: 15 residues. The CDR3 sequence is CASSLGLGVNTEAFF. The DNA of the CDR3 is TGCGCCAGCAGCTTGGGACTGGGGGTGAACACTGAAGCTTTCTTT.

This clonotype was observed at least ten times. The chain carries TRBV9 and TRBJ1-3; 7 bases line up with TRBD1. Looked up from germline, CDR1 is SGDLS and CDR2 is YYNGEE. The CDR3 has 15 amino acids. With V trimmed by 1 base and J by 0 bases, 1 base remained unmatched. The CDR3 DNA is TGTGCCAGCAGCGTACAGGGGGGCTCTGGAAACACCATATATTTT. It codes for CASSVQGGSGNTIYF.

Only a few counts were recorded for this clonotype. The CDR3 DNA follows: TGCGCCAGCAGCCAAGGGACAGTTAAAGAGACCCAGTACTTC. As protein: CASSQGTVKETQYF. The chain is built from TRBV5-1 and TRBJ2-5, with 7 bases lining up with TRBD1. The junction had 6 bases not matched to a gene; V was cut back by 4 bases and J by 3 bases. The CDR3 consists of 14 residues. The germline CDR1 and CDR2 sequences are SGHRS and YFSETQ.

The chain has TRBV21-1 and TRBJ2-5; the table names TRBD2, a call not compared with the DNA. TRBV21-1 is reported as a pseudogene. The CDR3 is made up of 16 amino acids. CDR3 sequence reads: CASSTRTSGQQETQYF. In nucleotides, the CDR3 is TGTGCCAGCAGCACCAGGACTAGCGGGCAACAAGAGACCCAGTACTTC.

The chain employs TRBV7-9 and TRBJ2-7; 9 nucleotides agree with TRBD2. The CDR3 totals 15 residues. CDR1 is SEHNR and CDR2 is FQNEAQ in the germline V gene (reference sequence). After removal of 0 bases from V and 4 bases from J, the junction contained 4 bases not matched to a gene. This CDR3 is CASSLALAGVYEQYF. CDR3 DNA: TGTGCCAGCAGCTTAGCCTTAGCGGGAGTTTACGAGCAGTACTTC.

This clonotype showed up just a few times. V gene TRBV6-6 combines with J gene TRBJ2-1; D is perhaps TRBD1 (6 bases). CDR3 length: 13 amino acids. Germline V gene data show CDR1 as MNHNY and CDR2 as SVGAGI (reference sequence). V was trimmed by 7 bases and J by 7 bases, leaving 14 bases between them. The DNA of the CDR3 is TGTGCCAGCACCAAATTGAGGGGGAATGAGCAGTTCTTC. It specifies CASTKLRGNEQFF.

This chain connects TRBV29-1 to TRBJ2-7; D is uncertain. The CDR3 consists of 11 residues. The germline gives CDR1 SQVTM, CDR2 ANQGSEA. The V end lost 6 bases, the J end lost 2 bases, and 8 bases lay between the germline ends. In DNA, the CDR3 is TGCAGCGTAGGGCCCACCTACGAGCAGTACTTC. Its protein is CSVGPTYEQYF.